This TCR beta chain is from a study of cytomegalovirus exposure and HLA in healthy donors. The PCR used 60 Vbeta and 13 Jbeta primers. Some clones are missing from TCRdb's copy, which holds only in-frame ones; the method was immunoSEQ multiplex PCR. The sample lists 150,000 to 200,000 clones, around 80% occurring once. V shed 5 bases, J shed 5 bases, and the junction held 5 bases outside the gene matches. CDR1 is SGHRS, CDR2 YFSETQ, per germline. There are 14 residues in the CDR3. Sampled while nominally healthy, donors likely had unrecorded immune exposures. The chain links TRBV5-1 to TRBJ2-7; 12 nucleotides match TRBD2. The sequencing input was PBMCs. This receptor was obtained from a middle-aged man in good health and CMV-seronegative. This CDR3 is CASRTSGGSNEQYF. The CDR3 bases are TGCGCCAGCAGGACTAGCGGGGGCTCAAACGAGCAGTACTTC.